This T cell receptor (beta chain) was observed in a study of T cells in Graves' hyperthyroidism and ophthalmopathy. V trimming: 4 bases; J trimming: 0 bases; junction bases outside the gene matches: 12. Germline CDR1 and CDR2: LGHNA and YSLEER. This CDR3 has 17 residues. Exclusion criteria comprised uncontrolled infection, other autoimmune disease, pregnancy or lactation. Amplification of TCR beta CDR3 regions was performed using RNA transcripts as template. HTBI primers drove first-round RT-PCR of the TCR CDR3. TCRdb analysed the multiplex PCR reads with MiXCR anew, one entry per CDR3 protein. The table records about 59,000 distinct CDR3 sequences, approximately 57% of them present only once. This clonotype was observed at least ten times.

The rearrangement links TRBV4-3 to TRBJ2-7; 7 positions agree with TRBD1. The sample comprised blood. The sequence derives from a woman aged 60-75 years with Graves' ophthalmopathy. The CDR3 nucleotides are TGCGCCAGCAGCCGACTACACCAGGGGGAGAGCTCCTACGAGCAGTACTTC. It yields the protein CASSRLHQGESSYEQYF.